The next 9 T cell receptor beta chains were all read from a single sample in a study of shared clonotypes between healthy human individuals. This table comes from immunoSEQ multiplex PCR, and its TCRdb copy is limited to in-frame clones, with some not included. The sample records roughly 2.2 million clones, roughly 90% being singletons. The sample comprised naive CD4+ T cells from PBMCs. The subset was: CD45RA+ positively selected. The receptors were gathered from a man younger than 30 in good health. Some clones in this sample may be carry-over from other donors' samples.

The count of this clone is one. The chain recombines TRBV2 with TRBJ2-5; D may be TRBD1 (6 bases). The CDR3 spans 12 residues. Germline CDR1 SNHLY, CDR2 FYNNEI. Between the trimmed V and J ends, which lost 10 bases and 2 bases, there was a span of 11 bases. CDR3 amino acids: CATGQRQETQYF. The CDR3 region has the DNA TGTGCCACTGGACAGAGGCAAGAGACCCAGTACTTC.

This chain links TRBV13 with TRBJ2-2; D may match TRBD1 or TRBD2 (6 bases each). Trimming removed 3 bases at V and 5 bases at J, with 13 bases between. Germline loops: CDR1 PRHDT, CDR2 FYEKMQ (reference sequence). This CDR3 has 15 amino acids. CDR3 in DNA: TGTGCCAGCAGCTTCCCCCAGGGGAGGACCGGGGAGCTGTTTTTT. It encodes CASSFPQGRTGELFF.

The CDR3 sequence: CASTGVETQYF. CDR3 bases: TGTGCCAGCACAGGGGTCGAGACCCAGTACTTC. This chain joins TRBV2 and TRBJ2-5; the D gene is possibly TRBD1 (6 bases). In germline, CDR1 is SNHLY, CDR2 FYNNEI. The CDR3 consists of 11 residues. V lost 7 bases, J lost 5 bases, and 8 bases lay in between.

This rearrangement joins TRBV7-9 to TRBJ1-1; no clear D gene. Germline V gives CDR1 SEHNR, CDR2 FQNEAQ (reference sequence). The V end lost 3 bases, the J end lost 6 bases, and 20 bases lay between the germline ends. The CDR3 sequence is 16 residues long. The CDR3 DNA reads TGTGCCAGCAGCTTCCCTTACTTCATCCCAAACCCTGAAGCTTTCTTT. Translation: CASSFPYFIPNPEAFF.

The V and J genes are TRBV11-2 and TRBJ1-5, with 9 bases identical to TRBD1. This CDR3 region has 15 residues. The germline V gene encodes CDR1 SGHAT and CDR2 FQNNGV. Unmatched junction bases numbered 7, after V lost 5 bases and J lost 5 bases. The CDR3 sequence: CASSPERQGDQPQHF. The CDR3 bases are TGTGCCAGCAGCCCTGAAAGACAGGGGGATCAGCCCCAGCATTTT. The complete variable domain, with remaining parts taken from reference TRBV11-2 and TRBJ1-5, reads EAGVAQSPRYKIIEKRQSVAFWCNPISGHATLYWYQQILGQGPKLLIQFQNNGVVDDSQLPKDRFSAERLKGVDSTLKIQPAKLEDSAVYLCASSPERQGDQPQHFGDGTRLSIL.

The CDR3 bases are TGCGCCAGCAGCTTGGACGGGGGAGGGTTTGTCACTGAAGCTTTCTTT. Encoded protein: CASSLDGGGFVTEAFF. This chain joins TRBV5-1 and TRBJ1-1; maybe TRBD1 (5 bases). Per germline, CDR1 SGHRS and CDR2 YFSETQ. Trimming cost V 0 bases and J 4 bases, with 16 bases left between them. The CDR3 has 16 residues.

The chain carries TRBV7-9 and TRBJ2-1; 8 bases fit TRBD1. Germline CDR1 SEHNR, CDR2 FQNEAQ (reference sequence). The CDR3 spans 14 residues. With 4 bases clipped from V and 5 bases from J, the junction kept 4 bases outside the gene matches. The CDR3 reads CASSWTGTDNEQFF. The CDR3 coding sequence is TGTGCCAGCAGCTGGACAGGGACGGACAATGAGCAGTTCTTC.

The gene calls are TRBV19 and TRBJ2-2; D is unclear. This CDR3 is built from 13 residues. V lost 6 bases and J 4 bases, leaving 9 bases between the germline ends. Germline V gene sequence: CDR1 LNHDA, CDR2 SQIVND (reference sequence). In nucleotides, the CDR3 is TGTGCCAGTAGATTCTCCCTCACCGGGGAGCTGTTTTTT. Encoded protein: CASRFSLTGELFF.

This rearrangement joins TRBV6-6 to TRBJ1-6; no reliable D call. Germline V gene lookup returns CDR1 MNHNY and CDR2 SVGAGI (reference sequence). The CDR3 is 13 amino acids. V was clipped by 3 bases and J by 5 bases, with 5 bases between them. The CDR3: CASSYEDNSPLHF. The CDR3 DNA follows: TGTGCCAGCAGTTATGAGGATAATTCACCCCTCCACTTT.